The 19 T cell receptor beta chains listed next were all sequenced from one sample in a study of neurological immune-mediated disorders. TCRdb independently ran MiXCR on the 5' RACE reads; one entry per CDR3 protein. Of approximately 41,000 distinct CDR3 sequences listed, roughly 15% are singletons. Material: CD4+ T cells from blood. Receptors were obtained from a woman aged 55-70 years with HTLV-1-associated myelopathy (HAM/TSP).

This clonotype has at least ten counts. V is TRBV29-1 and J is TRBJ1-2; the D is unclear. The CDR3 length is 12 residues. The germline gives CDR1 SQVTM, CDR2 ANQGSEA. The V end lost 6 bases, the J end lost 4 bases, and 12 bases lay between the germline ends. CDR3 sequence: CSVMDRGYGYTF. For the CDR3, the DNA is TGCAGCGTAATGGACCGTGGCTATGGCTACACCTTC.

This clonotype has ten or more counts. The CDR3 here is CASSLDTPKSTDTQYF. The CDR3 DNA is TGCGCCAGCAGCTTGGATACTCCCAAAAGCACAGATACGCAGTATTTT. The J gene is TRBJ2-3, the V gene TRBV5-1; D call uncertain. Germline values: CDR1 SGHRS, CDR2 YFSETQ. Trimming took 0 bases from V and 0 from J, leaving 11 bases between them. The CDR3 runs to 16 residues.

This clonotype was seen repeatedly, ten times or more. The V call is TRBV18, the J call TRBJ2-1, with 11 bases identical to TRBD2. The CDR3 spans 15 residues. Germline CDR1 KGHSH, CDR2 LQKENI. Unmatched junction bases numbered 4, after V lost 6 bases and J lost 3 bases. CDR3: CASSSGTSGYNEQFF. The CDR3, as DNA: TGTGCCAGCTCGTCCGGGACTAGCGGCTACAATGAGCAGTTCTTC.

V is TRBV14 and J is TRBJ2-2; TRBD1 matches at 8 bases. J gave up 10 bases and V 0 bases, and 13 bases lay outside the gene matches. This CDR3 has 17 residues. CDR1 is SGHDN, CDR2 FVKESK, per germline. In nucleotides, the CDR3 is TGTGCCAGCAGCCAAGATCCAGGACAGGGAGTAATAGAGGAGCTGTTTTTT. It translates to CASSQDPGQGVIEELFF.

This sequence joins TRBV20-1 and TRBJ2-5, with 7 bases matching TRBD2. V was pared by 3 bases and J by 6 bases, with 7 bases of the junction left unmatched. CDR1 and CDR2 (germline): DFQATT, SNEGSKA (reference sequence). CDR3 length equals 13 residues. In nucleotides, the CDR3 is TGCAGTGCTAGCCCCAGCGGGGCCAAGACCCAGTACTTC. Translated: CSASPSGAKTQYF.

This clonotype was counted many times. V is TRBV5-1 and J is TRBJ2-2; D is uncertain. The V gene lost 6 bases and the J gene lost 0 bases, with 9 bases spanning the gap. The V gene's germline CDR1 is SGHRS and CDR2 YFSETQ. CDR3 length: 14 residues. The CDR3 DNA is TGCGCCAGCACCCTTTCCGCGAACACCGGGGAGCTGTTTTTT. Translated: CASTLSANTGELFF.

This clonotype came up once. This chain joins TRBV11-2 and TRBJ2-5; 7 bases are shared with TRBD2. The CDR3 has 19 amino acids. J gave up 12 bases and V 6 bases, and 31 bases lay outside the gene matches. CDR1 is SGHAT, CDR2 FQNNGV, per germline. Written as DNA, the CDR3 is TGTGCCAGCAGGGCCGGAAGGGGAGGGTCTGGGGGAATCCAAGAGAACAAGTACTTC. Translation: CASRAGRGGSGGIQENKYF.

The V gene is TRBV10-2, the J gene TRBJ2-7; 7 positions agree with TRBD1. The CDR3 contains 16 residues. V was clipped by 6 bases and J by 4 bases; unmatched bases: 15. Germline values: CDR1 WSHSY, CDR2 SAAADI. The CDR3: CASSTIRDSPSYEQYF. The CDR3 region has the DNA TGCGCCAGCAGCACGATCCGGGACAGTCCTTCTTACGAGCAGTACTTC.

At least ten counts were recorded for this clonotype. V gene TRBV7-8 combines with J gene TRBJ2-7, with D uncertain. Trimming removed 2 bases at V and 3 bases at J, with 5 bases between. Looked up from germline, CDR1 is SGHVS and CDR2 is FQNEAQ. The CDR3 is 12 residues long. The CDR3 region is CASSLSDYEQYF. The CDR3 nucleotides are TGTGCCAGCAGCTTATCCGACTACGAGCAGTACTTC.

This clonotype was observed at least ten times. The chain is built from TRBV6-1 and TRBJ1-1; D uncertain. CDR3 length: 13 residues. The germline CDR1 and CDR2 sequences are MNHNS and SASEGT. V was pared by 5 bases and J by 3 bases, with 10 bases between. CDR3 sequence (DNA): TGTGCCAGCAGTACTACAGTCCACACTGAAGCTTTCTTT. This gives the protein CASSTTVHTEAFF.

The chain links TRBV5-1 to TRBJ2-7, with a tentative D call TRBD2 (6 bases). The CDR3 length is 12 residues. V was pared by 1 base and J by 7 bases, with 9 bases between. Germline CDR1 SGHRS, CDR2 YFSETQ. CDR3 bases: TGCGCCAGCAGCTTGAGCGCGGGGGAGCAGTACTTC. Amino acid sequence: CASSLSAGEQYF.

This sequence joins TRBV20-1 and TRBJ2-5; D uncertain. The CDR3 runs to 19 residues. CDR1 and CDR2 from the germline V gene are DFQATT and SNEGSKA (reference sequence). V lost 3 bases and J lost 6, with 32 bases in between. The CDR3 DNA is TGCAGTGCTAGCCCACTACCACCCTCGGGCGGATTAAATGAAAAGACCCAGTACTTC. Translating it yields CSASPLPPSGGLNEKTQYF.

This clonotype appeared many times. V usage is TRBV5-1 and J usage is TRBJ2-5, with D possibly being TRBD2 (6 bases). This CDR3 spans 13 amino acids. V was shortened by 5 bases and J by 5 bases, with 13 bases between the two germline ends. Germline CDR1 reads SGHRS; CDR2 reads YFSETQ. CDR3 bases: TGCGCCAGCAGACTAGCCCCCTTGGAGACCCAGTACTTC. Translation: CASRLAPLETQYF.

This clonotype was seen ten or more times. The J gene is TRBJ2-1, the V gene TRBV5-1; no clear D gene. Germline CDR1 and CDR2: SGHRS and YFSETQ. The CDR3 is made up of 13 amino acids. Trimming took off 1 base at V and 6 bases at J, with 8 bases between the two ends. As DNA, the CDR3 is TGCGCCAGCAGCTTGAACCCAGCCAATGAGCAGTTCTTC. It encodes CASSLNPANEQFF. Based on the CDR3 plus reference TRBV5-1 and TRBJ2-1, the full variable domain is KAGVTQTPRYLIKTRGQQVTLSCSPISGHRSVSWYQQTPGQGLQFLFEYFSETQRNKGNFPGRFSGRQFSNSRSEMNVSTLELGDSALYLCASSLNPANEQFFGPGTRLTVL.

There are a few counts of this clonotype. The rearrangement joins TRBV7-2 to TRBJ2-1, with TRBD2 matching 7 bases. Germline-derived CDR1 and CDR2 are SGHTA and FQGNSA. The CDR3 is 14 amino acids. Trimming at V came to 4 bases and at J to 11 bases, leaving 11 bases not matched to a gene. The CDR3 region is CASSWGGGRPQQFF. Written as DNA, the CDR3 is TGTGCCAGCAGCTGGGGCGGGGGTCGTCCCCAGCAGTTCTTC.

This clonotype was picked up many times. Compared with germline, one end of the junction differs, possibly owing to a read error. This chain uses TRBV12-3 or TRBV12-4 with TRBJ1-1, with D possibly being TRBD1 (5 bases). CDR3 size: 14 residues. The CDR3 DNA follows: TGTGCCAGCACTTTAGCGGGGGGAACTGCTGAAGCTTTCTTT. It is translated as CASTLAGGTAEAFF.

This clonotype was found many times. The chain combines TRBV20-1 with TRBJ2-2; 8 bases map to TRBD1. V lost 3 bases and J lost 4; bases outside the gene matches: 7. Germline values: CDR1 DFQATT, CDR2 SNEGSKA (reference sequence). This CDR3 is 15 amino acids long. This CDR3 is CSARPGGFGTGELFF. CDR3 in DNA: TGCAGTGCTAGGCCAGGGGGCTTCGGCACCGGGGAGCTGTTTTTT.

This clonotype was picked up many times. The rearrangement links TRBV7-6 to TRBJ2-2; D gene ambiguous. The germline V and J ends were trimmed by 1 base and 1 base, with 7 bases remaining between them. This CDR3 is 15 amino acids long. CDR1 is SGHVS and CDR2 is FNYEAQ in the germline V gene. The CDR3 region is CASSLGFGNTGELFF. The CDR3 DNA reads TGTGCCAGCAGCTTAGGATTCGGGAACACCGGGGAGCTGTTTTTT.

V and J are TRBV20-1 and TRBJ1-4; 12 bases fit TRBD1. V shed 1 base and J 7 bases; nucleotides not matched to a gene: 7. Germline V gives CDR1 DFQATT, CDR2 SNEGSKA (reference sequence). This CDR3 is built from 16 residues. CDR3 region: CSARAGQGARSEKLFF. The DNA for the CDR3 is TGCAGTGCTAGAGCGGGACAGGGGGCGAGGTCTGAAAAACTGTTTTTT.